The sequence of this T cell receptor beta chain was determined in a study of blood T cell repertoires in COVID-19. Looking at the study overall: Spain, Italy and the United States supplied samples that represented acute and convalescent COVID-19.

In the study's own analysis: Counts of nucleated cells, estimated from reference gene primer amplification, were obtained. Data came from immunoSEQ multiplex PCR; TCRdb stores just in-frame clones and leaves some out. V, J and clone size reflect that table, while D and trimming were determined from the DNA. The sample has about 54,000 clones; under 90% are singletons. The sample holds a few counts of this clone. The receptor was derived from a man aged 40-49 years with active COVID-19. Source material: peripheral blood.

In nucleotides, the CDR3 is TGTGCCAGCAGCATCAGAGGGACTAGCGGGAGGGCAATGGAGACCCAGTACTTC. Its protein product is CASSIRGTSGRAMETQYF. The V and J genes are TRBV7-9 and TRBJ2-5; 16 nucleotides line up with TRBD2. The CDR3 loop spans 18 amino acids. After removal of 5 bases from V and 5 bases from J, the junction contained 11 bases not matched to a gene. The germline gives CDR1 SEHNR, CDR2 FQNEAQ (reference sequence).